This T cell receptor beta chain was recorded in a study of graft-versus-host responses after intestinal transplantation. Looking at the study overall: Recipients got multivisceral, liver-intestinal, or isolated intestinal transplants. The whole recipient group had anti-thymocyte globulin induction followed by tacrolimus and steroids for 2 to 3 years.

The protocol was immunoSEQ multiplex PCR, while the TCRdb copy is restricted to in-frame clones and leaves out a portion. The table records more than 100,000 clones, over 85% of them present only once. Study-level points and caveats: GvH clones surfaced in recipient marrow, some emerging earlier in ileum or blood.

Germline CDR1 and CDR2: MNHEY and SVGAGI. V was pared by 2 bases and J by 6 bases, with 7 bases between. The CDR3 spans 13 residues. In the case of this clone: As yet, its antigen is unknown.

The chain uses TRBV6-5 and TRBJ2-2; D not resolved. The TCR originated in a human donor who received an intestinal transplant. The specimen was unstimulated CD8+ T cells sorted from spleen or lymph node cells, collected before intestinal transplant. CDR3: CASSYRVAGELFF. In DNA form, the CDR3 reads TGTGCCAGCAGTTACAGGGTGGCCGGGGAGCTGTTTTTT.